Sequencing of this T cell receptor (beta chain) was carried out in a study of post-analysis software for immune sequencing data. About the research overall: Relapsing-remitting, secondary progressive and progressive-relapsing forms of multiple sclerosis all featured among disease courses. Overall study findings and caveats: Compared with controls, patients had more of five or six TRBV segments, including TRBV5-6, TRBV5-1 and TRBV20-1. When compared against controls, multiple sclerosis patients showed significantly lower normalized Chao1 diversity.

About this clonotype itself: Its antigen is unknown. Just one base apart from a much larger clone, this may be a read error.

cDNA libraries for TCR beta contained unique molecular identifiers. TCRdb called the PCR reads again in MiXCR, with one record for every CDR3 protein. The sample carries 170,000 or so distinct CDR3 sequences, about 29% recorded once. The CDR3 has 15 residues. J was trimmed by 7 bases and V by 1 base; bases with no gene match: 8. Germline CDR1 reads SGHRS; CDR2 reads YFSETQ. Sequencing was carried out using blood. The TCR comes from a girl aged 10 to 17 with multiple sclerosis. The chain joins TRBV5-1 to TRBJ2-7; 10 bases match TRBD2. The CDR3 spells CASSLSIAGGYEQYF. CDR3 DNA: TGCGCCAGCAGCTTGTCAATAGCGGGAGGCTATGAGCAGTACTTC.